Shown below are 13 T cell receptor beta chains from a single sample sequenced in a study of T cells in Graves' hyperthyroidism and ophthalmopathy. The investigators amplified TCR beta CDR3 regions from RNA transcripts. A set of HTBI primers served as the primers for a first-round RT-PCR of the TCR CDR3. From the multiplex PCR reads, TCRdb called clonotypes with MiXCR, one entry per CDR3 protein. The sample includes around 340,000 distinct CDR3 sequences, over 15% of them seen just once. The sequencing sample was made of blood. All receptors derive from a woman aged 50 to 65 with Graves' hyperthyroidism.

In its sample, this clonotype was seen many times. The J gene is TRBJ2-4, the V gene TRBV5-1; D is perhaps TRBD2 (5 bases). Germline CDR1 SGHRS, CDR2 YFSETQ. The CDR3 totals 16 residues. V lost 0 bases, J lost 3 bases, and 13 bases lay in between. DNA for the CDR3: TGCGCCAGCAGCTTGGGGCACGCAGAGGGCAAAAACATTCAGTACTTC. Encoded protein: CASSLGHAEGKNIQYF.

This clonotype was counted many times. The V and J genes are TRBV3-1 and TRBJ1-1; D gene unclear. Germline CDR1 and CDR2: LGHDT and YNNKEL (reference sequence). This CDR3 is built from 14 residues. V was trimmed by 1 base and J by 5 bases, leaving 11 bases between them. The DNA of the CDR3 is TGTGCCAGCAGCCAAGTAGCGAGTGGGACTGAAGCTTTCTTT. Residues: CASSQVASGTEAFF.

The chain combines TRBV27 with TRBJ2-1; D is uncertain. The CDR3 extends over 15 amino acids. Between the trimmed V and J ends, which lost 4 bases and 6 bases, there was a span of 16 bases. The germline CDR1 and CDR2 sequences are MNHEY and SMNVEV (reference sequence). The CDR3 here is CASSSANWMGNEQFF. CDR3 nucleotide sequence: TGTGCCAGCAGTTCGGCTAATTGGATGGGCAATGAGCAGTTCTTC.

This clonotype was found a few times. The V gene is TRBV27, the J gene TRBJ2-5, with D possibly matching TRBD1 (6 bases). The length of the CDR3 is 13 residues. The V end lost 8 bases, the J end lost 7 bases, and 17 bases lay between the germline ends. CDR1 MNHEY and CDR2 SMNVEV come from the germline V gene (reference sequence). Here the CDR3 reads CASGNRAGGTQYF. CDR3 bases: TGTGCCAGCGGAAACAGGGCTGGAGGGACCCAGTACTTC.

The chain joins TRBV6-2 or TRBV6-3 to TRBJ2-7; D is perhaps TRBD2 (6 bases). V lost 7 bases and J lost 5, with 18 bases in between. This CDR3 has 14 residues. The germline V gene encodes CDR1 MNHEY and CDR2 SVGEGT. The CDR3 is CASTTSRSSDEQYF. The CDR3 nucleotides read TGTGCCAGCACTACTAGCCGGAGTAGCGACGAGCAGTACTTC.

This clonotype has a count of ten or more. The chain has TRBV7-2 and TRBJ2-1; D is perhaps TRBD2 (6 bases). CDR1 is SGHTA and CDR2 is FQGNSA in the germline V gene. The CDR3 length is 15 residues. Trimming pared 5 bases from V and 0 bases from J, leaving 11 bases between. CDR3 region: CASSGDFLSYNEQFF. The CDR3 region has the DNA TGTGCCAGCAGCGGGGACTTCCTCTCCTACAATGAGCAGTTCTTC.

This CDR3 reads CASKRTGRYYEQYF. In DNA form, the CDR3 reads TGTGCCAGCAAGAGGACAGGGAGATACTACGAGCAGTACTTC. The chain is built from TRBV27 and TRBJ2-7; 8 bases are a match to TRBD1. Germline-derived CDR1 and CDR2 are MNHEY and SMNVEV (reference sequence). The CDR3 has 14 amino acids. After removal of 7 bases from V and 3 bases from J, the junction contained 8 bases not matched to a gene.

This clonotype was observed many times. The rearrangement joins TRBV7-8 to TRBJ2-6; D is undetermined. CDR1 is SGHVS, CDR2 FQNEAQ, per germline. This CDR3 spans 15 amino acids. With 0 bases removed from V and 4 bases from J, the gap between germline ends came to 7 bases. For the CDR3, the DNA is TGTGCCAGCAGCTTAGCGGCGGCGGGGGCCAACGTCCTGACTTTC. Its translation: CASSLAAAGANVLTF.

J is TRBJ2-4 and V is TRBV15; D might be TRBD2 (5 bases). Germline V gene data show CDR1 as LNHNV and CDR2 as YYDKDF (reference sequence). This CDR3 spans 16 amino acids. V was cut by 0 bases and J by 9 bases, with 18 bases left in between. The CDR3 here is CATSRDKGGWSGIQYF. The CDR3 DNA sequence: TGTGCCACCAGCAGAGATAAGGGCGGGTGGAGCGGCATTCAGTACTTC.

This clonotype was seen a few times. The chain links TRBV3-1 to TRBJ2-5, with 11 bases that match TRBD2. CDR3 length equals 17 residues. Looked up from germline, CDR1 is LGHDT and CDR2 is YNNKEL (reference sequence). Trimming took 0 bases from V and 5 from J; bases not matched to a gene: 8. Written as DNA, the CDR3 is TGTGCCAGCAGCCAAGATCTTACTAGCGGGAGTTTCGAGACCCAGTACTTC. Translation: CASSQDLTSGSFETQYF.

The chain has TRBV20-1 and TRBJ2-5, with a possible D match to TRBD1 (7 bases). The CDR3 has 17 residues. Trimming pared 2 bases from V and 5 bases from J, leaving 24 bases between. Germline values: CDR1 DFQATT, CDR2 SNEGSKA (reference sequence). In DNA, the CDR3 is TGCAGTGCTAGACCCAGAACGGGACTCTCAGGGGGGGAGACCCAGTACTTC. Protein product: CSARPRTGLSGGETQYF.

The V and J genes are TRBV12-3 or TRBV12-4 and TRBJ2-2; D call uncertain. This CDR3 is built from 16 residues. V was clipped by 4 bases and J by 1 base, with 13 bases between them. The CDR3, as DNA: TGTGCCAGCAGTTCCTTCTCCGGGCTGAACACCGGGGAGCTGTTTTTT. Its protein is CASSSFSGLNTGELFF.

This chain's CDR3 is CASSSQHQDNSPLHF. The CDR3 bases are TGTGCCAGCTCTTCACAGCACCAAGATAATTCACCCCTCCACTTT. This chain connects TRBV18 to TRBJ1-6; no clear D gene. The CDR3 contains 15 residues. Between the trimmed V and J ends, which lost 6 bases and 5 bases, there was a span of 14 bases. CDR1 and CDR2 from the germline V gene are KGHSH and LQKENI.